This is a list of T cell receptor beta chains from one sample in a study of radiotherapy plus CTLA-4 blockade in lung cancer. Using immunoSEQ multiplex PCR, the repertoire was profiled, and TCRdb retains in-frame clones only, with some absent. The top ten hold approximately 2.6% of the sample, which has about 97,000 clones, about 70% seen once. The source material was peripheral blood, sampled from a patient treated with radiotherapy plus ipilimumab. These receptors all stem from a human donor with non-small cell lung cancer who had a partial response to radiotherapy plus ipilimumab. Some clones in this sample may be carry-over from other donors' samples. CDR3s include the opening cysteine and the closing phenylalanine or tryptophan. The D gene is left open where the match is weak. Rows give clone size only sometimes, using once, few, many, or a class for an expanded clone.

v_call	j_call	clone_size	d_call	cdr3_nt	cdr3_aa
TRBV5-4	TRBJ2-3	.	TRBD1	TGTGCCAGCAGCTTGCAGACAGGGGGCGGCACAGATACGCAGTATTTT	CASSLQTGGGTDTQYF
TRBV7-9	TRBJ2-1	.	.	TGTGCCAGCAGACAAAGACAGAATGAGCAGTTCTTC	CASRQRQNEQFF
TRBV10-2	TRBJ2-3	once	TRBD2	TGCGCCAGCAGTCGGTTAAGCGGGGGGGAAAATACGCAGTATTTT	CASSRLSGGENTQYF
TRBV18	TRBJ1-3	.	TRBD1	TGTGCCGGCTCACCCGGGGACAGCTCTGGAAACACCATATATTTT	CAGSPGDSSGNTIYF
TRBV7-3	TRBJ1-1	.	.	TGTGCCAGCAGCTTCAGTCGGGAGACTGAAGCTTTCTTT	CASSFSRETEAFF
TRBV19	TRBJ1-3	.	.	TGTGCCAGTAGTTCGCGGGGATACTCTGGAAACACCATATATTTT	CASSSRGYSGNTIYF
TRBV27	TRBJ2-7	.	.	TGTGCCAGCAGTTTGTACGGTCGAAACGACTACGAGCAGTACTTC	CASSLYGRNDYEQYF
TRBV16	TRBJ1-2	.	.	TGTGCCAGCAGCCAAACCCTGGGGGGAGATGGCTACACCTTC	CASSQTLGGDGYTF
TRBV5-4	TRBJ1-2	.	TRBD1	TGTGCCAGCAGCAGAATATCCGGGACAGGGGGCGCGGGCTATGGCTACACCTTC	CASSRISGTGGAGYGYTF
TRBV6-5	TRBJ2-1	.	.	TGTGCCAGCAGTTTCCACGGGAGTGACAACAATGAGCAGTTCTTC	CASSFHGSDNNEQFF
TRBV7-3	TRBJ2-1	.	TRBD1	TGTGCCAGCAGCCGATCCCCGGGACAGGGAGTTCGTGAGCAGTTCTTC	CASSRSPGQGVREQFF
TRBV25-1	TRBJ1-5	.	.	TGTGCCAGCAGTGACAGGGGCTCTGCCAATCAGCCCCAGCATTTT	CASSDRGSANQPQHF
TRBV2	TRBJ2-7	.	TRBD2	TGTGCCACCACCTTTCGCGGGGGGCCCGAGAACGAGCAGTACTTC	CATTFRGGPENEQYF
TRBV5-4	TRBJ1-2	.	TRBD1	TGTGCCAGCACTTTTGGACAGGACCCCTCCTATGGCTACACCTTC	CASTFGQDPSYGYTF
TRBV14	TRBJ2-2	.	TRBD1	TGTGCCAGCAGCCATTACTCCGGGACAGCTAACACCGGGGAGCTGTTTTTT	CASSHYSGTANTGELFF
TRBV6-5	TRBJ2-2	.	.	TGTGCCAGCATAGCGGAGAACACCGGGGAGCTGTTTTTT	CASIAENTGELFF
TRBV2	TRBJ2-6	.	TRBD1	TGTGCCAGCACCGCGGACAGGGCCGGGGCCAACGTCCTGACTTTC	CASTADRAGANVLTF
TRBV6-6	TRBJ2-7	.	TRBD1	TGTGCCAGCAGGGTCGCAGGGGGCTGGGACGAGCAGTACTTC	CASRVAGGWDEQYF
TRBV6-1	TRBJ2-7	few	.	TGTGCCAGCAGGGACTTCACAGGGAGCTCCTACGAGCAGTACTTC	CASRDFTGSSYEQYF
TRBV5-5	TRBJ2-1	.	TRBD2	TGTGCCAGCAGCGCGGGACTAGCGGGGGGCAATGAGCAGTTCTTC	CASSAGLAGGNEQFF
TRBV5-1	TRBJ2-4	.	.	TGCGCCAGCGGAAATGGACAGACGTTAGAAAACATTCAGTACTTC	CASGNGQTLENIQYF
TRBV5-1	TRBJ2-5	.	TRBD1	TGCGCCAGCAGCTCCGAGCTACCGACAGGGGGCTTTGGGACCCAGTACTTC	CASSSELPTGGFGTQYF
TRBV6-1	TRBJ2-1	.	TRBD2	TGTGCCAGCAGTGGCGGGGGAACATACAATGAGCAGTTCTTC	CASSGGGTYNEQFF
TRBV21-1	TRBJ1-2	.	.	TGTGCCAGCAGCAAAGCTTGGTCGTCTGGACAGGGAATCAATGGCTACACCTTC	CASSKAWSSGQGINGYTF
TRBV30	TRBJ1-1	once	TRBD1	TGTGCCTGGGGGAACAGGGGAAGGAACACTGAAGCTTTCTTT	CAWGNRGRNTEAFF
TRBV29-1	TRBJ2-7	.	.	TGCAGCGTAGGGATGGGCAGGGCCGACAACGAGCAGTACTTC	CSVGMGRADNEQYF
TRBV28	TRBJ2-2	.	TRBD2	TGTGCCAGCAGTAGGACTAGCGGGAGGTCCACCAACACCGGGGAGCTGTTTTTT	CASSRTSGRSTNTGELFF
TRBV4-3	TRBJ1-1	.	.	TGCGCCAGCAGCCAAGTCTCCGCAGGGACTGAAGCTTTCTTT	CASSQVSAGTEAFF
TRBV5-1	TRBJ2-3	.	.	TGCGCCAGCAGACAAGACAGCAGCTCTTCAGATACGCAGTATTTT	CASRQDSSSSDTQYF
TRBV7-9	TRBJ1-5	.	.	TGTGCCAGCAGCATAGGGGGGGGCAATCAGCCCCAGCATTTT	CASSIGGGNQPQHF
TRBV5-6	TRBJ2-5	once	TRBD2	TGTGCCAGCAGCTTGGCGGGACTAGCGTCCCTCCAAGAGACCCAGTACTTC	CASSLAGLASLQETQYF
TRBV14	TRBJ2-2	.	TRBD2	TGTGCCAGCAGTCTACTAGCGGGGGTGAACACCGGGGAGCTGTTTTTT	CASSLLAGVNTGELFF
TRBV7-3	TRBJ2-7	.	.	TGTGCCAGCAGCTTAGGGGCAGGGGAGAACTACGAGCAGTACTTC	CASSLGAGENYEQYF
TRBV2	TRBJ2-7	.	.	TGTGCCAGCAGAACGGACTTCGTCATTTACGAGCAGTACTTC	CASRTDFVIYEQYF
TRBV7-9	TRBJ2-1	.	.	TGTGCCAGCAGCTTAGGTGCAGCGGGTCCCTACAATGAGCAGTTCTTC	CASSLGAAGPYNEQFF
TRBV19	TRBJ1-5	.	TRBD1	TGTGCCAGTAGTATCGACAGGGGGAATCAGCCCCAGCATTTT	CASSIDRGNQPQHF
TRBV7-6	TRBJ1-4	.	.	TGTGCCAGCAGCTTAGCAGGGGTACGCGAACTGTTTTTT	CASSLAGVRELFF